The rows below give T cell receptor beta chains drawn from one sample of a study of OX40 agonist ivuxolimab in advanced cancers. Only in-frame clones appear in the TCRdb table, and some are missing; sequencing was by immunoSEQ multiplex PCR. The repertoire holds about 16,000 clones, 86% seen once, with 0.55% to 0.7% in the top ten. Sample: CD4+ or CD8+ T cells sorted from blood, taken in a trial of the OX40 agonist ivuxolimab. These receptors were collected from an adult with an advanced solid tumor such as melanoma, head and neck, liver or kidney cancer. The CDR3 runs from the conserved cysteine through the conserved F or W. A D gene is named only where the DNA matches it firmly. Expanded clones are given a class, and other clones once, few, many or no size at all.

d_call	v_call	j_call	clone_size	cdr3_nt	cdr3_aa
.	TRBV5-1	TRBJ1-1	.	TGCGCCAGCAGCTTGGAGGTTAACACTGAAGCTTTCTTT	CASSLEVNTEAFF
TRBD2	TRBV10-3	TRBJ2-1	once	TGTGCCATCAACCCGGGACTAGCATTTTCCTACAATGAGCAGTTCTTC	CAINPGLAFSYNEQFF
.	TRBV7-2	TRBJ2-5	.	TGTGCCAGCAGCTTAGCGGGGTGGAAGACCCAGTACTTC	CASSLAGWKTQYF
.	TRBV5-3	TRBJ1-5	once	TGTGCCAGCAGCTTCTCGAGTCAGCCCCAGCATTTT	CASSFSSQPQHF
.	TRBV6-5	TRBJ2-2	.	TGTGCCAGCAGTTACCTAAACCACGAGGGCAGCGAGCTGTTTTTT	CASSYLNHEGSELFF
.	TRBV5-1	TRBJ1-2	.	TGCGCCAGCAGCTTGGGGCAGGTCAAACTATGGAGCTACACCTTC	CASSLGQVKLWSYTF
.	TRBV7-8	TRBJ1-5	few	TGTGCCAGCAGCTCTAACTTGGGGTCAAATCAGCCCCAGCATTTT	CASSSNLGSNQPQHF
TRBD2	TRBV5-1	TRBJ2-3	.	TGCGCCAGCAGCTTGGACCCCAGCGGGGGTGGCACAGATACGCAGTATTTT	CASSLDPSGGGTDTQYF
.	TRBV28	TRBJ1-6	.	TGTGCCAGCAGTATGGGGAGGCCCCTCCACTTT	CASSMGRPLHF
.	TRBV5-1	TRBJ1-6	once	TGCGCCAGCAGCTCCGGGACGGCCGATAATTCACCCCTCCACTTT	CASSSGTADNSPLHF
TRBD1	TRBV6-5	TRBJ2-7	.	TGTGCCAGCAGTTACTTAAAACTACAGGGGAACGAGCAGTACTTC	CASSYLKLQGNEQYF
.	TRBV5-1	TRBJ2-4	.	TGCGCCAGCAGCTTGGAGGCAGTTCCCCCCAAAAACATTCAGTACTTC	CASSLEAVPPKNIQYF
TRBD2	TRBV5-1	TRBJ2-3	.	TGCGCCAGCAGCCGCGGGGGTAGCACAGATACGCAGTATTTT	CASSRGGSTDTQYF
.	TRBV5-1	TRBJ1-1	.	TGCGCCAGCAGCTTGCAGGGTTGGGGCACTGAAGCTTTCTTT	CASSLQGWGTEAFF
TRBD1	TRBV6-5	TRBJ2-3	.	TGTGCCAGCAGTTACTCCGGGACAGGGACTAAGGGTACGCAGTATTTT	CASSYSGTGTKGTQYF
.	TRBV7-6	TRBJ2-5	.	TGTGCCAGCAGCTTATTTGGCTCAACGGCAGAGACCCAGTACTTC	CASSLFGSTAETQYF
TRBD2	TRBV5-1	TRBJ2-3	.	TGCGCCAGCAGCACCACTAGCGGGGGGATTACAGATACGCAGTATTTT	CASSTTSGGITDTQYF
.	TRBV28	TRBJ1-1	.	TGTGCCAGCAGTTTACCGGGGCGGAACACTGAAGCTTTCTTT	CASSLPGRNTEAFF
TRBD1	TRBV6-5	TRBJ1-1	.	TGTGCCAGCAGTTTCGGGACAGCTAGAATGAACACTGAAGCTTTCTTT	CASSFGTARMNTEAFF
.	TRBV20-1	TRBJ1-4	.	TGCAGTGCTACGCCCTTGAAAGAACTGTTTTTT	CSATPLKELFF
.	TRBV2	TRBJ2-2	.	TGTGCCACCCAGGGGTTCGGGGAGCTGTTTTTT	CATQGFGELFF
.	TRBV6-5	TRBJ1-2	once	TGTGCCAGCAGTTACTCGATGGGGGATGGCTACACCTTC	CASSYSMGDGYTF
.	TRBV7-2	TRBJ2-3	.	TGTGCCAGCCGCAAGGGTCGAAAAATCACAGATACGCAGTATTTT	CASRKGRKITDTQYF
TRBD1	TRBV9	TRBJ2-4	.	TGTGCCAGCAGCGTAACGGGACAGGGGGAAAACATTCAGTACTTC	CASSVTGQGENIQYF
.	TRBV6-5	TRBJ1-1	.	TGTGCCAGCAGTTACAGGGGAGGAGAGACTGAAGCTTTCTTT	CASSYRGGETEAFF
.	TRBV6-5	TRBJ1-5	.	TGTGCCAGCAAGGAAAGCCTTAGCAATCAGCCCCAGCATTTT	CASKESLSNQPQHF
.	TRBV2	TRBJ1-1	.	TGTGCCACCCTGCTCGGGAGGGGGACTGAAGCTTTCTTT	CATLLGRGTEAFF
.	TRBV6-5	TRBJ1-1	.	TGTGCCAGCCGGGAGGCAGGGGTTTTGAACACTGAAGCTTTCTTT	CASREAGVLNTEAFF
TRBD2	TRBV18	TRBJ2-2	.	TGTGCCAGCTCACCTCCTAGCGGGACGAACACCGGGGAGCTGTTTTTT	CASSPPSGTNTGELFF
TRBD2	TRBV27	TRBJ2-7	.	TGTGCCAGCACTCACTGGGGGACTAGCGGATCCTACGAGCAGTACTTC	CASTHWGTSGSYEQYF
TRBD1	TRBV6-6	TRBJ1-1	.	TGTGCCAGCATCTCAACAGGGGGCTGGACTGAAGCTTTCTTT	CASISTGGWTEAFF
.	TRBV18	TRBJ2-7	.	TGTGCCAGCTCCATTTACAGGGACTACGAGCAGTACTTC	CASSIYRDYEQYF
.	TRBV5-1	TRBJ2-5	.	TGCGCCAGCAGCGGAACAGGCCCCGGGGAGACCCAGTACTTC	CASSGTGPGETQYF
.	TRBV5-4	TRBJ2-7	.	TGTGCCAGCAGCCCAAAGGCTGGGTGGGAGCACGAGCAGTACTTC	CASSPKAGWEHEQYF
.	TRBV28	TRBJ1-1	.	TGTGCCAGCGACAGGAACACTGAAGCTTTCTTT	CASDRNTEAFF
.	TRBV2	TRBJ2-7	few	TGTGCCAGCAGTGAATCAGTAGCGCGGTCGGCAGCGGACTACGAGCAGTACTTC	CASSESVARSAADYEQYF
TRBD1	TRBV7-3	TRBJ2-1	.	TGTGCCAGCAGCCCCGTCGACAGGGGAAATGAGCAGTTCTTC	CASSPVDRGNEQFF
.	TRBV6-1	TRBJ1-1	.	TGTGCCAGCAGTGAGGTTGTAGGCGCTGAAGCTTTCTTT	CASSEVVGAEAFF
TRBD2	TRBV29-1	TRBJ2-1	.	TGCAGCGTTTTTAGCGGGGGTGAGCAGTTCTTC	CSVFSGGEQFF
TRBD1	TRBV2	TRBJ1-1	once	TGTGCCAGCAGTGGACAGGGTTCGAACACTGAAGCTTTCTTT	CASSGQGSNTEAFF
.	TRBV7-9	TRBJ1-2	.	TGTGCCAGCAGCTTGGATAGGGGAGGGAACTATGGCTACACCTTC	CASSLDRGGNYGYTF
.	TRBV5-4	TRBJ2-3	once	TGTGCCAGCAGCTTGGGTTTGACAACAGATACGCAGTATTTT	CASSLGLTTDTQYF
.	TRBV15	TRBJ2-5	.	TGTGCCACCAGCAGAGGCCCGGGGACGGGAAAGTACTTC	CATSRGPGTGKYF
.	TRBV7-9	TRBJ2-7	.	TGTGCCAGCAGCTTAGAGACCCGGTCGGACGAGCAGTACTTC	CASSLETRSDEQYF
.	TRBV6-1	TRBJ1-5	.	TGTGCCAGCAGGAACAGTAGATATCAGCCCCAGCATTTT	CASRNSRYQPQHF
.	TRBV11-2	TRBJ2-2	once	TGTGCCAGCAGCTTGTTCAGGACCGGGGAGCTGTTTTTT	CASSLFRTGELFF
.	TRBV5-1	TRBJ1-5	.	TGCGCCAGAGGGGGATTTAGCAATCAGCCCCAGCATTTT	CARGGFSNQPQHF